The 32 T cell receptor beta chains below come from one sample, sequenced in a study of cytomegalovirus exposure and HLA in healthy donors. The PCR had 60 Vbeta and 13 Jbeta primers. Profiled with immunoSEQ multiplex PCR; TCRdb holds only in-frame clones, not every one. Among around 150,000 clones listed, 68% were seen once. Source material: PBMCs. The receptors derive from a woman between 40 and 55 years old in good health and CMV-seropositive.

This chain joins TRBV19 and TRBJ1-1, with D possibly matching TRBD1 (6 bases). V lost 6 bases, J lost 1 base, and 12 bases lay in between. The CDR3 is 14 amino acids. The V gene's germline CDR1 is LNHDA and CDR2 SQIVND (reference sequence). The CDR3 loop reads CASRAGARNTEAFF. The CDR3 DNA reads as TGTGCCAGTAGAGCAGGGGCTAGGAACACTGAAGCTTTCTTT.

V usage is TRBV9 and J usage is TRBJ2-5; no clear D gene. This CDR3 has 15 residues. V lost 0 bases and J 1 base, leaving 10 bases between the germline ends. Germline CDR1 is SGDLS and CDR2 is YYNGEE. DNA for the CDR3: TGTGCCAGCAGCGTAGCTCCAGGTACCCAAGAGACCCAGTACTTC. Translating it yields CASSVAPGTQETQYF.

V usage is TRBV11-2 and J usage is TRBJ2-5; D is uncertain. The J call may be mistaken, given a closer DNA end match to TRBJ2-7. The germline V gene has CDR1 SGHAT and CDR2 FQNNGV. CDR3 length: 16 residues. CDR3 sequence reads: CASSLAGVGANYEQYF. The CDR3 nucleotides read TGTGCCAGCAGCTTAGCCGGAGTAGGAGCGAACTACGAGCAGTACTTC.

This rearrangement joins TRBV5-4 to TRBJ1-2, with D unclear. Trimming removed 2 bases at V and 2 bases at J, with 4 bases between. This CDR3 spans 12 amino acids. Germline-derived CDR1 and CDR2 are SGHNT and YYREEE (reference sequence). Here the CDR3 DNA reads TGTGCCAGCAGCTTCGAGAACTATGGCTACACCTTC. It encodes CASSFENYGYTF.

The chain employs TRBV5-1 and TRBJ2-7; weak D call: TRBD2 (5 bases). V gave up 7 bases and J gave up 0 bases, with 11 bases separating them. The CDR3 length is 13 residues. Germline CDR1 reads SGHRS; CDR2 reads YFSETQ. DNA of the CDR3: TGCGCCAGCTACATCGAGGGCTCCTACGAGCAGTACTTC. Encoded protein: CASYIEGSYEQYF.

This chain links TRBV18 with TRBJ2-7, with D perhaps TRBD2 (6 bases). This CDR3 region has 15 residues. The V end was cut by 0 bases, the J end by 2 bases, with 11 bases between. The V gene's germline CDR1 is KGHSH and CDR2 LQKENI. CDR3 bases: TGTGCCAGCTCACCACCGGGACTTGGAACCTACGAGCAGTACTTC. This codes for CASSPPGLGTYEQYF.

DNA of the CDR3: TGTGCCATCAAGGGACAGGGAGACACTGAAGCTTTCTTT. Translation: CAIKGQGDTEAFF. The chain employs TRBV10-3 and TRBJ1-1; 9 nucleotides agree with TRBD1. The CDR3 totals 13 residues. Per germline, CDR1 ENHRY and CDR2 SYGVKD. The trim removed 7 bases at V and 3 bases at J, leaving 3 bases unmatched.

This clone appeared a single time. J is TRBJ2-1 and V is TRBV4-3, with 10 bases fitting TRBD2. The V and J ends lost 1 base and 9 bases, in that order; junction bases with no gene match: 9. The CDR3 contains 16 residues. The germline gives CDR1 LGHNA, CDR2 YSLEER. For the CDR3, the DNA is TGCGCCAGCAGCCAAGTCGCTAGCGGGAGTCGCACTGAGCAGTTCTTC. Encoded protein: CASSQVASGSRTEQFF.

The chain recombines TRBV5-1 with TRBJ2-2, with D unclear. The germline CDR1 and CDR2 sequences are SGHRS and YFSETQ. This CDR3 has 16 residues. V was cut by 0 bases and J by 2 bases, with 11 bases left in between. CDR3 amino acids: CASSLAVQINTGELFF. For the CDR3, the DNA is TGCGCCAGCAGCTTGGCCGTACAGATTAACACCGGGGAGCTGTTTTTT.

The rearrangement joins TRBV28 to TRBJ2-7, with D possibly TRBD1 on 6 matching bases. Germline V CDR1 and CDR2: MDHEN, SYDVKM. V was shortened by 5 bases and J by 2 bases, with 10 bases between the two germline ends. The CDR3 is 13 residues long. The CDR3 DNA follows: TGTGCCAGCAGTAAAGGACAGCCCTACGAGCAGTACTTC. It yields the protein CASSKGQPYEQYF.

J is TRBJ2-1 and V is TRBV11-3, with a possible D match to TRBD2 (6 bases). Germline V gene data show CDR1 as SGHNT and CDR2 as YENEEA. Trimming stripped 1 base from V and 2 bases from J, with 12 bases between. This CDR3 contains 16 residues. The CDR3 DNA is TGTGCCAGCAGCTTAGTTGCGGGGCTACCCTACAATGAGCAGTTCTTC. It is translated as CASSLVAGLPYNEQFF.

V gene TRBV7-6 combines with J gene TRBJ2-1; 10 nucleotides match TRBD1. Per germline, CDR1 SGHVS and CDR2 FNYEAQ. V shed 5 bases and J 8 bases; nucleotides not matched to a gene: 9. The CDR3 extends over 15 amino acids. This chain's CDR3 is CASSKPDRGAHEQFF. The DNA for the CDR3 is TGTGCCAGCAGCAAGCCGGACAGGGGGGCCCATGAGCAGTTCTTC.

This chain links TRBV10-3 with TRBJ1-2; no firm D call. The CDR3 extends over 15 amino acids. The germline V gene has CDR1 ENHRY and CDR2 SYGVKD. Trimming shortened V by 0 bases and J by 7 bases, and 15 bases separated the two germline ends. CDR3 nucleotide sequence: TGTGCCATCAGTGAGTCGAGGGCCGAGGCCGCTGGCTACACCTTC. Its protein product is CAISESRAEAAGYTF.

The chain recombines TRBV6-1 with TRBJ2-7, with 9 positions matching TRBD1. The CDR3 loop spans 14 amino acids. V gave up 6 bases and J gave up 5 bases; unmatched junction bases: 8. Germline CDR1 reads MNHNS; CDR2 reads SASEGT. The CDR3 DNA reads TGTGCCAGCAGAGAGGGGACAGGGAGACACGAGCAGTACTTC. Protein product: CASREGTGRHEQYF.

The J gene is TRBJ2-1, the V gene TRBV9, with 8 bases identical to TRBD1. V lost 0 bases, J lost 9 bases, and 2 bases stayed unmatched. In germline, CDR1 is SGDLS, CDR2 YYNGEE. The CDR3 has 13 amino acids. CDR3 loop: CASSVGTGLEQFF. CDR3 bases: TGTGCCAGCAGCGTAGGGACAGGGCTTGAGCAGTTCTTC.

Of note for this clone: Other DNA sequences in this sample translate to the same CDR3. The rearrangement links TRBV28 to TRBJ1-5, with TRBD1 matching 11 bases. V shed 3 bases and J 5 bases; nucleotides not matched to a gene: 3. There are 15 residues in the CDR3. Looked up from germline, CDR1 is MDHEN and CDR2 is SYDVKM. The CDR3 region is CASSLGGQGDQPQHF. As DNA, the CDR3 is TGTGCCAGCAGTTTGGGGGGACAGGGGGATCAGCCCCAGCATTTT. Supplemented by reference TRBV28 and TRBJ1-5, the full variable domain reads DVKVTQSSRYLVKRTGEKVFLECVQDMDHENMFWYRQDPGLGLRLIYFSYDVKMKEKGDIPEGYSVSREKKERFSLILESASTNQTSMYLCASSLGGQGDQPQHFGDGTRLSIL.

This clone has just a few counts. The genes are TRBV14 and TRBJ1-1; tentatively, D is TRBD1 (5 bases). Germline CDR1 reads SGHDN; CDR2 reads FVKESK. The CDR3 spans 13 residues. The ends were cut back, 5 bases at V and 5 bases at J, with 12 bases in the middle. The DNA for the CDR3 is TGTGCCAGCAGCTGGGAGGGACGGACTGAAGCTTTCTTT. Residues: CASSWEGRTEAFF.

This chain uses TRBV27 with TRBJ2-7; D unclear. The CDR3 is made up of 12 amino acids. CDR1 MNHEY and CDR2 SMNVEV come from the germline V gene (reference sequence). V lost 5 bases to trimming and J lost 1 base, with 6 bases between them. DNA for the CDR3: TGTGCCAGCAGTCTCTCTTCCTACGAGCAGTACTTC. Protein product: CASSLSSYEQYF.

The rearrangement links TRBV5-6 to TRBJ1-3, with 8 bases fitting TRBD1. The J segment lost 0 bases and the V segment lost 7 bases, leaving 6 bases of the junction unmatched. Germline lookup yields CDR1 SGHDT and CDR2 YYEEEE. This CDR3 has 15 amino acids. CDR3 loop: CASQGQANSGNTIYF. CDR3 bases: TGTGCCAGCCAGGGACAGGCTAACTCTGGAAACACCATATATTTT.

This CDR3 reads CASSVRDRAWDEQYF. The CDR3 coding sequence is TGTGCCAGCAGCGTTCGGGACAGGGCTTGGGACGAGCAGTACTTC. The genes are TRBV9 and TRBJ2-7; 9 bases fit TRBD1. The CDR3 is 15 amino acids. CDR1 is SGDLS, CDR2 YYNGEE, per germline. Losses at the gene ends were 2 bases for V and 5 bases for J; bases not matched to a gene: 8.

The chain recombines TRBV6-6 with TRBJ1-1; D is unresolved. Trimming took off 2 bases at V and 7 bases at J, with 5 bases between the two ends. The length of the CDR3 is 11 residues. Germline V gene lookup returns CDR1 MNHNY and CDR2 SVGAGI (reference sequence). CDR3 amino acids: CASSYVNEAFF. CDR3 DNA sequence: TGTGCCAGCAGTTACGTCAATGAAGCTTTCTTT.

This clone was seen a single time. The CDR3 spells CASSPRAGANNEQFF. CDR3 in DNA: TGTGCCAGCAGCCCACGAGCGGGGGCTAACAATGAGCAGTTCTTC. The chain joins TRBV9 to TRBJ2-1; 8 bases align to TRBD2. Germline CDR1 reads SGDLS; CDR2 reads YYNGEE. Losses at the gene ends were 4 bases for V and 5 bases for J; bases not matched to a gene: 8. The CDR3 loop spans 15 amino acids.

This chain joins TRBV2 and TRBJ1-5, with D unresolved. The CDR3 has 13 residues. V gave up 10 bases and J gave up 3 bases, with 13 bases separating them. The germline V gene has CDR1 SNHLY and CDR2 FYNNEI. The CDR3 protein is CATGLGYNQPQHF. Here the CDR3 DNA reads TGTGCCACGGGATTGGGGTACAATCAGCCCCAGCATTTT. The full variable domain, completed using reference TRBV2 and TRBJ1-5, is EPEVTQTPSHQVTQMGQEVILRCVPISNHLYFYWYRQILGQKVEFLVSFYNNEISEKSEIFDDQFSVERPDGSNFTLKIRSTKLEDSAMYFCATGLGYNQPQHFGDGTRLSIL.

In DNA, the CDR3 is TGCGCCAGCAGCTTCTCAGCGGGAGAAGGGGAGCAGTACTTC. Protein sequence: CASSFSAGEGEQYF. This chain joins TRBV5-1 and TRBJ2-7; 8 nucleotides match TRBD2. This CDR3 region has 14 residues. Looked up from germline, CDR1 is SGHRS and CDR2 is YFSETQ. The V gene end was trimmed by 2 bases and the J gene end by 7 bases; junction bases not matched to a gene: 8.

The chain is built from TRBV19 and TRBJ1-2; 9 bases are a match to TRBD1. V trimming: 4 bases; J trimming: 4 bases; junction bases outside the gene matches: 4. Germline loops: CDR1 LNHDA, CDR2 SQIVND (reference sequence). The length of the CDR3 is 14 residues. The CDR3, as DNA: TGTGCCAGTAGTACTCAGACAGGGGGCTATGGCTACACCTTC. This translates into CASSTQTGGYGYTF.

This clone was counted between two and nine times. The J gene is TRBJ2-5, the V gene TRBV5-4, with 10 nucleotides matching TRBD1. The J call is uncertain, as TRBJ2-7 better fits the DNA end. This CDR3 is 15 amino acids long. Germline lookup yields CDR1 SGHNT and CDR2 YYREEE (reference sequence). The CDR3 is CASSLGQGALYEQYF. The CDR3 coding sequence is TGTGCCAGCAGCTTGGGACAGGGGGCCCTGTACGAGCAGTACTTC.

The CDR3, as DNA: TGTGCCAGCAGTTACTCCGAGACAGGGAGGGGCTACACCTTC. Translation: CASSYSETGRGYTF. V and J are TRBV6-6 and TRBJ1-2; 7 bases are shared with TRBD1. The trim removed 0 bases at V and 8 bases at J, leaving 6 bases unmatched. The CDR3 sequence is 14 residues long. Germline CDR1 MNHNY, CDR2 SVGAGI (reference sequence).

V gene TRBV27 combines with J gene TRBJ1-5; D gene ambiguous. The CDR3 runs to 13 residues. CDR1 is MNHEY and CDR2 is SMNVEV in the germline V gene (reference sequence). Trimming removed 3 bases at V and 7 bases at J, with 10 bases between. This CDR3 reads CASSFRSEQPQHF. DNA of the CDR3: TGTGCCAGCAGTTTCCGTTCGGAGCAGCCCCAGCATTTT.

There are many counts of this clone. Other DNA sequences of this sample code for an identical CDR3. This chain links TRBV6-1 with TRBJ2-7; 9 bases map to TRBD2. This CDR3 region has 14 residues. In germline, CDR1 is MNHNS, CDR2 SASEGT. J lost 1 base, V lost 3 bases, and 1 base had no gene match. CDR3 in amino acids: CASSETSGSYEQYF. DNA of the CDR3: TGTGCCAGCAGTGAGACTAGCGGATCCTACGAGCAGTACTTC.

This chain links TRBV10-3 with TRBJ2-5; TRBD2 agrees at 7 bases. The V gene's germline CDR1 is ENHRY and CDR2 SYGVKD. CDR3 size: 16 residues. J gave up 0 bases and V 4 bases, and 8 bases lay outside the gene matches. CDR3 DNA: TGTGCCATCAGTGGGGGGAGGGGAGCGTACCAAGAGACCCAGTACTTC. Encoded protein: CAISGGRGAYQETQYF.

This clone has a single count. The chain combines TRBV9 with TRBJ1-1, with TRBD1 matching over 7 bases. The CDR3 contains 14 residues. V was pared by 2 bases and J by 0 bases, with 1 base of the junction left unmatched. Germline V CDR1 and CDR2: SGDLS, YYNGEE. In DNA form, the CDR3 reads TGTGCCAGCAGCGTGGGGACAGTGAACACTGAAGCTTTCTTT. Translated: CASSVGTVNTEAFF.

The genes are TRBV5-6 and TRBJ2-3; D gene ambiguous. Germline V lookup: CDR1 SGHDT, CDR2 YYEEEE. Trimming removed 5 bases at V and 0 bases at J, with 10 bases between. The CDR3 covers 14 residues. The CDR3 nucleotides are TGTGCCAGCAGGGAGTCCCTGAGCACAGATACGCAGTATTTT. Translated: CASRESLSTDTQYF.